This TCR beta chain came from a study of spatial heterogeneity in lung cancer. Time point here: sample taken at primary tumor resection. The study sequenced unsorted whole RNA from tumor, nontumor lung or frozen PBMC. As for this clonotype: The junction and the germline gene differ at one end; a read error may be behind it.

The CDR3 consists of 14 residues. Germline V gene data show CDR1 as MDHEN and CDR2 as SYDVKM. The library protocol tagged each TCR cDNA with a unique molecular identifier. TCRdb called the 5' RACE reads again in MiXCR, with one record for every CDR3 protein. The sample lists 40,000 to 50,000 distinct CDR3 sequences, roughly 7.6% occurring once. The sequencing used PBMCs, collected at surgery. The chain combines TRBV28 with TRBJ1-1; TRBD1 might be the D (6 bases). The sequence derives from a female donor with early-stage non-small cell lung cancer. CDR3 DNA sequence: TGTGCCGGCAGACTCCACAGGGAGGGGGATGAAGCTTTCTTT. Translating it yields CAGRLHREGDEAFF.